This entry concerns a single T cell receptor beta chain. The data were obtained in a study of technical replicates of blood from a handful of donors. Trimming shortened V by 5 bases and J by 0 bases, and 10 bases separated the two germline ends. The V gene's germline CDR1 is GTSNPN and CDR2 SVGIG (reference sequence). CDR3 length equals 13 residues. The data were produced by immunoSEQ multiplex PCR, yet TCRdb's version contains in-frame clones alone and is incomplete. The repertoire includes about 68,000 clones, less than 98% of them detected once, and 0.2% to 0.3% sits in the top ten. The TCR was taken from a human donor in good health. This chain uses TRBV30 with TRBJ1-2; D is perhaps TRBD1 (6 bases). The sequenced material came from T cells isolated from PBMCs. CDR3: CAWGGEPNYGYTF. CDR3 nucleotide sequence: TGTGCCTGGGGGGGCGAACCTAACTATGGCTACACCTTC.